This T cell receptor (beta chain) was identified during a study of response to subunit inactivated influenza vaccine. Study-wide results and limits: Few additional T cells are recruited per seasonal influenza vaccination, authors suggested.

TCRdb reprocessed the RT-PCR reads with MiXCR, giving one entry per CDR3 protein. The data show approximately 530,000 distinct CDR3 sequences, with roughly 7.9% seen just once and around 13% held by the top ten. In its sample, this clonotype was seen many times. Its antigen is not identified. Germline CDR1 and CDR2: MRHNA and SNTAGT. V shed 6 bases, J shed 10 bases, and the junction held 12 bases outside the gene matches. The CDR3 contains 14 residues. Specimen: PBMCs from blood, collected less than 30 months after vaccination. The chain has TRBV6-4 and TRBJ2-1, with TRBD1 identical over 7 bases. The sequence was collected from a man between 45 and 75 years old who received an inactivated influenza vaccine. DNA for the CDR3: TGTGCCAGCAGCCTAGACACAGGGGTGGACGAGCAGTTCTTC. Encoded protein: CASSLDTGVDEQFF.